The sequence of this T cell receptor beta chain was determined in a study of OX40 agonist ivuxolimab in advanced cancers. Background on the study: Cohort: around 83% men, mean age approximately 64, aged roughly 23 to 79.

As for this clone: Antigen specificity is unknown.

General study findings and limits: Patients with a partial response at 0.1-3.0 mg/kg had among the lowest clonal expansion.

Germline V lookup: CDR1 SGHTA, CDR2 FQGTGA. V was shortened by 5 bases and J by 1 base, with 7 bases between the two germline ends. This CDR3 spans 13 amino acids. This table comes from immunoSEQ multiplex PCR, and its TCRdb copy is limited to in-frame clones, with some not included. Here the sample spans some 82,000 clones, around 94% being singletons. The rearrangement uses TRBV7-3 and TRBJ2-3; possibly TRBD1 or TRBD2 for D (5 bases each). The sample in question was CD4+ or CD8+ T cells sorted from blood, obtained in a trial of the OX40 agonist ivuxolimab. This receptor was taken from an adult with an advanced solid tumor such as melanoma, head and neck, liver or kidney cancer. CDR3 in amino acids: CASSMGGTDTQYF. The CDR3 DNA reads TGTGCCAGCAGCATGGGGGGCACAGATACGCAGTATTTT.